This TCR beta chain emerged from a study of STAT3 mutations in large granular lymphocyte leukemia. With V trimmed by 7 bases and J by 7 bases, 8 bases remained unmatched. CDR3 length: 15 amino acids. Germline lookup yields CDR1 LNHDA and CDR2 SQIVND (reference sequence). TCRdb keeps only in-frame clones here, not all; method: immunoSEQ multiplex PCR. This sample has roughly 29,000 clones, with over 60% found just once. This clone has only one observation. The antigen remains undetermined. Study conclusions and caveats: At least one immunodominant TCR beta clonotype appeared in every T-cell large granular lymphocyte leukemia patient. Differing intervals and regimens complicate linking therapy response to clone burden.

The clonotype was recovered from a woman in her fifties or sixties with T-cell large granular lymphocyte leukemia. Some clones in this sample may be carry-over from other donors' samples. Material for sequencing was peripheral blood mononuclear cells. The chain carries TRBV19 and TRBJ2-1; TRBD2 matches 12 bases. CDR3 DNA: TGTGCCAGTAACAACTGGCTAGCGGGAGGGAATGAGCAGTTCTTC. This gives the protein CASNNWLAGGNEQFF. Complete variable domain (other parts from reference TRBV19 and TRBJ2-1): DGGITQSPKYLFRKEGQNVTLSCEQNLNHDAMYWYRQDPGQGLRLIYYSQIVNDFQKGDIAEGYSVSREKKESFPLTVTSAQKNPTAFYLCASNNWLAGGNEQFFGPGTRLTVL.